The 9 T cell receptor beta chains below all came from one sample that was sequenced in a study of T-cell reconstitution after alpha-beta-depleted transplantation in children. For TCRbeta, the library was prepared with unique molecular identifiers. Each CDR3 protein gets one entry after TCRdb re-called the PCR reads with MiXCR. The sample records about 17,000 distinct CDR3 sequences, around an eighth being singletons. This material consisted of PBMCs, mostly from graft donor cells, taken 180 days after TCRalphabeta/CD19-depleted stem cell transplant. The receptors were gathered from a boy in the first two years of life who had a stem cell transplant for Wiskott-Aldrich syndrome, so the T cells may come from the graft donor.

This clonotype was picked up a small number of times. The chain carries TRBV24-1 and TRBJ2-2, with unresolved D. Germline-derived CDR1 and CDR2 are KGHDR and SFDVKD. Trimming shortened V by 10 bases and J by 0 bases, and 8 bases separated the two germline ends. The CDR3 sequence is 13 residues long. CDR3 amino acids: CATISTNTGELFF. DNA for the CDR3: TGTGCCACGATTTCCACGAACACCGGGGAGCTGTTTTTT.

This rearrangement joins TRBV20-1 to TRBJ2-5; TRBD1 matches at 7 bases. With V trimmed by 5 bases and J by 5 bases, 14 bases remained unmatched. From germline, CDR1 is DFQATT and CDR2 SNEGSKA (reference sequence). CDR3 size: 15 residues. CDR3 DNA: TGCAGTGCTGCCCGGGACAGCCACCAAGTGGAGACCCAGTACTTC. Protein sequence: CSAARDSHQVETQYF.

The rearrangement joins TRBV6-5 to TRBJ2-2; maybe TRBD2 (6 bases). Trimming shortened V by 1 base and J by 7 bases, and 13 bases separated the two germline ends. This CDR3 is 15 amino acids long. Germline V gene sequence: CDR1 MNHEY, CDR2 SVGAGI. The DNA of the CDR3 is TGTGCCAGCAGTTACTGGGGGGTCGTCGTCGGGGAGCTGTTTTTT. Amino acids: CASSYWGVVVGELFF.

The CDR3 spells CASSFGWTGNSNQPQHF. The DNA for the CDR3 is TGTGCCAGCAGCTTTGGATGGACCGGTAATAGCAATCAGCCCCAGCATTTT. This rearrangement joins TRBV7-9 to TRBJ1-5; no clear D gene. The CDR3 is 17 amino acids. Germline assignment: CDR1 SEHNR and CDR2 FQNEAQ (reference sequence). V shed 3 bases and J shed 0 bases, with 15 bases lying between them.

The chain couples TRBV5-1 to TRBJ1-2; D unresolved. CDR1 and CDR2 from the germline V gene are SGHRS and YFSETQ. The CDR3 contains 14 residues. V lost 0 bases, J lost 3 bases, and 9 bases lay in between. The DNA of the CDR3 is TGCGCCAGCAGCTTGGAAGCCAGCTACTATGGCTACACCTTC. It encodes CASSLEASYYGYTF.

The V and J genes are TRBV6-1 and TRBJ1-2; tentatively, D is TRBD1 (6 bases). V was trimmed by 6 bases and J by 7 bases, leaving 9 bases between them. The CDR3 has 11 amino acids. CDR1 and CDR2 (germline): MNHNS, SASEGT. The CDR3 coding sequence is TGTGCCAGCAGACAGGGTCTTGGCTACACCTTC. Protein: CASRQGLGYTF.

V and J are TRBV29-1 and TRBJ2-3; 8 bases fit TRBD2. There are 14 residues in the CDR3. Germline V lookup: CDR1 SQVTM, CDR2 ANQGSEA. The CDR3 nucleotides read TGCAGTCACGGGAGGGACACCCTCACAGATACGCAGTATTTT. It translates to CSHGRDTLTDTQYF.

This clonotype occurred a few times. The CDR3 DNA follows: TGTGCCAGCAGCATCGTTCGGTGCACTGAAGCTTTCTTT. Encoded protein: CASSIVRCTEAFF. The chain links TRBV21-1 to TRBJ1-1. TRBV21-1 is a recognized pseudogene. The CDR3 extends over 13 amino acids.

This clonotype was seen a few times. The chain combines TRBV10-3 with TRBJ1-3; maybe TRBD1 (5 bases). Trimming removed 6 bases from V and 0 bases from J, with 12 bases in between. The V gene's germline CDR1 is ENHRY and CDR2 SYGVKD. CDR3 size: 15 residues. CDR3 loop: CAIRETEFSGNTIYF. The CDR3 region has the DNA TGTGCCATCAGGGAGACAGAGTTCTCTGGAAACACCATATATTTT.